These T cell receptor beta chains were read from a single sample in a study of human T cells and chemical hapten exposure. TCRdb analysed the RACE reads with MiXCR anew, one entry per CDR3 protein. The repertoire consists of fewer than 80,000 distinct CDR3 sequences, with more than 9.5% occurring once and the leading ten covering roughly 2%. The material sequenced was whole blood, taken in connection with sensitization to the hapten diphenylcyclopropenone (DPC). The receptors shown here come from a woman aged 25 to 45 with alopecia areata. Some clones in this sample may be carry-over from other donors' samples. Each CDR3 is given with its conserved first and last residue. The D gene is left open where the match is weak. Size values are once, few and many counts, or a class for expanded clones, and some rows have none.

TRBJ1-1,TRBV4-3,many,TRBD1,TGCGCCAGCAGCACCACTCGGGGACAGTGGACTGAAGCTTTCTTT,CASSTTRGQWTEAFF
TRBJ2-3,TRBV4-3,many,-,TGCGCCAGCAGCCAAGTTGGAAGAGGCGACGGCACAGATACGCAGTATTTT,CASSQVGRGDGTDTQYF
TRBJ2-5,TRBV11-2,-,-,TGTGCCAGCAGCCCTACTCGCTATGGGGGCGAGACCCAGTACTTC,CASSPTRYGGETQYF
TRBJ2-3,TRBV29-1,-,-,TGCAGCGTTCAGCTAAACACAGATACGCAGTATTTT,CSVQLNTDTQYF
TRBJ1-6,TRBV20-1,few,TRBD1,TGCAGTGCTAGGGGACAGGGGCCGAATTCACCCCTCCACTTT,CSARGQGPNSPLHF
TRBJ1-3,TRBV12-3/TRBV12-4,-,-,TGTGCCAGCAGCTCCGGGAGGACATCTGGAAACACCATATATTTT,CASSSGRTSGNTIYF
TRBJ2-2,TRBV5-1,many,TRBD1,TGCGCCAGCAGCTTGGGGACAGGGGCCACCGGGGAGCTGTTTTTT,CASSLGTGATGELFF
TRBJ2-5,TRBV7-9,many,-,TGTGCCAGCAGCTTGAAACACGGGAACCAAGAGACCCAGTACTTC,CASSLKHGNQETQYF
TRBJ1-2,TRBV29-1,-,-,TGCAGCGTTGAAGGCTGGACGGAATCTAACTATGGCTACACCTTC,CSVEGWTESNYGYTF
TRBJ2-3,TRBV9,few,TRBD2,TGTGCCAGCAGCGTCCTAGCGGGATTAACGGAGGGACGCACAGATACGCAGTATTTT,CASSVLAGLTEGRTDTQYF
TRBJ2-7,TRBV5-6,many,-,TGTGCCAGCAGCCAATTAGCGGCTTACTCCTACGAGCAGTACTTC,CASSQLAAYSYEQYF
TRBJ2-7,TRBV6-6,-,TRBD1,TGTGCCAGCAGACGGGGACAGGCCTACGAGCAGTACTTC,CASRRGQAYEQYF
TRBJ2-7,TRBV11-2,-,-,TGTGCCAGCAGCCCTGTAGTAGAATACGAGCAGTACTTC,CASSPVVEYEQYF
TRBJ1-1,TRBV13,many,-,TGTGCCAGCAGCTTAAATTGGGCTTTCTTT,CASSLNWAFF
TRBJ1-1,TRBV29-1,-,-,TGCAGCGTTCGACCGAACACTGAAGCTTTCTTT,CSVRPNTEAFF
TRBJ1-3,TRBV28,-,TRBD1,TGTGCCAGCAGTCAGGGGGGTGCTGGAAACACCATATATTTT,CASSQGGAGNTIYF
TRBJ2-1,TRBV7-9,many,-,TGTGCCAGCAGCTTAGTCCGAGCGGACTCCTACAATGAGCAGTTCTTC,CASSLVRADSYNEQFF
TRBJ2-7,TRBV29-1,few,TRBD1,TGCAGCGTCGCGACAGGGGCCCTGCCCTACGAGCAGTACTTC,CSVATGALPYEQYF
TRBJ1-1,TRBV6-2/TRBV6-3,-,-,TGTGCCAGCAGTTCAGCGGGACTTTTGAACACTGAAGCTTTCTTT,CASSSAGLLNTEAFF
TRBJ1-6,TRBV2,many,-,TGTGCCAGCAGTGACAGTAATAATTCACCCCTCCACTTT,CASSDSNNSPLHF
TRBJ2-2,TRBV4-1,many,-,TGCGCCAGCAGCCAAGGAAAGGCAAGGACAGCCCTTCGAGTGGCCGGGGAGCTGTTTTTT,CASSQGKARTALRVAGELFF
TRBJ2-3,TRBV7-6,few,-,TGTGCCAGCAGCTTAGATTCGGGAACCACAGATACGCAGTATTTT,CASSLDSGTTDTQYF
TRBJ1-5,TRBV6-1,-,TRBD1,TGTGCCAGCAGACTCGACAGGGAGGCCAATCAGCCCCAGCATTTT,CASRLDREANQPQHF
TRBJ1-5,TRBV6-2/TRBV6-3,-,TRBD1,TGTGCCAGCAGTCTGGGGGACAGGGGGCAACAGCCCCAGCATTTT,CASSLGDRGQQPQHF
TRBJ2-5,TRBV6-1,few,-,TGTGCCAGCAGTGACAGGCCCCCCCAAGAGACCCAGTACTTC,CASSDRPPQETQYF
TRBJ2-7,TRBV28,few,-,TGTGCCAGCAGAGGTGGGGCAGGCCCCTACGAGCAGTACTTC,CASRGGAGPYEQYF
TRBJ1-5,TRBV28,-,-,TGTGCCAGCAGCAGGGGTCCTCAGCCCCAGCATTTT,CASSRGPQPQHF
TRBJ2-7,TRBV4-1,-,-,TGCGCCAGCAGCCGAGACGACGGGAACTCCTACGAGCAGTACTTC,CASSRDDGNSYEQYF
TRBJ2-4,TRBV4-3,many,TRBD1,TGCGCCAGCAGCCAGTCCTCCGGGACAGGGGGAATAGGGAACATTCAGTACTTC,CASSQSSGTGGIGNIQYF
TRBJ2-3,TRBV13,few,TRBD1,TGTGCCAGCAATTTTGACAGGGCGGCAGATACGCAGTATTTT,CASNFDRAADTQYF
TRBJ2-1,TRBV12-3/TRBV12-4,many,TRBD2,TGTGCCAGCATTAAAGCGGGAGAGTTATATGAGCAGTTCTTC,CASIKAGELYEQFF
TRBJ1-5,TRBV7-9,many,-,TGTGCCAGCAGCCGGGGCAGGGCGCCCCAGCATTTT,CASSRGRAPQHF
TRBJ1-1,TRBV7-2,-,-,TGTGCCAGCAGCTTAGGAGGGTCAGGTCGGGCTTTCTTT,CASSLGGSGRAFF
TRBJ1-5,TRBV6-6,few,TRBD1,TGTGCCAGCAGTTACTCCGACAGGGGAAGCAATCAGCCCCAGCATTTT,CASSYSDRGSNQPQHF
TRBJ2-7,TRBV7-2,-,-,TGTGCCAGCAGCTTATCACCTAGCTCCTACGAGCAGTACTTC,CASSLSPSSYEQYF
TRBJ2-7,TRBV28,many,-,TGTGCCAGCAGTGCCTGGCGGAACGACGAGCAGTACTTC,CASSAWRNDEQYF
TRBJ1-6,TRBV29-1,few,-,TGCAGCGTTGCCGAAGCAGAGGGCTCACCCCTCCACTTT,CSVAEAEGSPLHF
TRBJ2-5,TRBV18,many,-,TGTGCCAGCTCACCAGGACAGCAAGAGACCCAGTACTTC,CASSPGQQETQYF
TRBJ1-2,TRBV27,few,-,TGTGCCAGCAGTTTTGCCCCGGCGGGTGCTAACTATGGCTACACCTTC,CASSFAPAGANYGYTF
TRBJ1-6,TRBV9,many,-,TGTGCCAGCAGCGTAGACCACGGAGGATACTCCTATAATTCACCCCTCCACTTT,CASSVDHGGYSYNSPLHF